A selection of T cell receptor beta chains follows, all from one sample in a study of T-cell reconstitution after alpha-beta-depleted transplantation in children. MiXCR was run by TCRdb on the PCR reads, yielding one entry per CDR3 protein. Among roughly 310,000 distinct CDR3 sequences listed, 23% were seen once. The input for sequencing was PBMCs, mostly from graft donor cells, taken 180 days after TCRalphabeta/CD19-depleted stem cell transplant. Receptors originate from a male patient aged 10 to 17 who had a stem cell transplant for acute lymphoblastic leukemia, so the T cells may come from the graft donor. Each CDR3 is given with its conserved first and last residue.

>TRBJ2-1|TRBV14
CASSQEGALGLITFFYNEQFF
>TRBJ2-1|TRBV5-1
CASKGGGKDEQFF
>TRBJ2-7|TRBV4-2
CASSHMTSPYEQYF
>TRBJ2-7|TRBV4-1
CASSPGFNYEQYF
>TRBJ2-7|TRBV5-4
CAARLAGRYEQYF
>TRBJ2-7|TRBV5-4
CASSLEGNSYEQYF
>TRBJ2-7|TRBV9
CASSHTLAGLSSYEQYF
>TRBJ2-1|TRBV24-1
CATQGSGDNEQFF
>TRBJ2-1|TRBV5-6
CASSLGTVLTGFF
>TRBJ1-5|TRBV15
CATRGVEWGLSAQPQHF
>TRBJ2-5|TRBV18
CASSRLAGQETQYF
>TRBJ1-1|TRBV7-2
CASSLRGWTEAFF
>TRBJ2-3|TRBV7-9
CASTPGTYF
>TRBJ2-3|TRBV4-1
CASKRTGAADTQYF
>TRBJ2-1|TRBV5-6
CASSSGWGDEQFF
>TRBJ2-2|TRBV3-1
CASTSGTITGELFF
>TRBJ1-1|TRBV18
CASSPPAKNTEAFF
>TRBJ2-7|TRBV10-3
CAIQTGAGFQSEQYF
>TRBJ1-1|TRBV7-3
CASSADRYTEAFF
>TRBJ1-1|TRBV20-1
CSVPRSQLNSEAFF
>TRBJ1-1|TRBV6-1
CASRRRTGGPEAFF
>TRBJ2-4|TRBV5-1
CASSHPGIQNIQYF
>TRBJ2-7|TRBV4-1
CASSQATGNAYEQYF
>TRBJ2-3|TRBV14
CASSQVLGGRRTDTQYF
>TRBJ2-4|TRBV15
CATSRDRTSGAPNIQYF
>TRBJ2-1|TRBV9
CASSVYQAGGLYNEQFF
>TRBJ2-1|TRBV5-1
CASSLFDRGGEQFF
>TRBJ2-7|TRBV4-1
CASSQLGPSGSYEQYF
>TRBJ2-7|TRBV7-6
CASSLGGQEPYEQYF
>TRBJ2-1|TRBV10-1
CASSEGLAPSNEQFF
>TRBJ1-1|TRBV6-1
CASRPRWGSGAFF
>TRBJ2-7|TRBV10-3
CAISAGKRQWGSTLEQYF
>TRBJ2-1|TRBV24-1
CATSDTGTGRISEQFF
>TRBJ2-7|TRBV6-5
CASSYSESSSYEQYF
>TRBJ2-3|TRBV11-1
CASSFLGDSGFSTDTQYF
>TRBJ2-7|TRBV29-1
CSPTPGLVPIYEQYF
>TRBJ1-6|TRBV15
CATSRDPGDNSPLHF
>TRBJ2-7|TRBV12-3/TRBV12-4
CASSLYSANEQYF
>TRBJ2-7|TRBV5-1
CASSLGTATDEQYF
>TRBJ1-1|TRBV5-1
CASSRFFRRGGQVYEAFF
>TRBJ2-1|TRBV20-1
CSARLAGAHNEQFF
>TRBJ2-6|TRBV24-1
CATSVFGANVLTF
>TRBJ2-7|TRBV11-2
CASSLRQRGSYEQYF
>TRBJ1-4|TRBV5-1
CASSPDRFYEKLFF
>TRBJ2-1|TRBV14
CASSQDLGVRLYNEQFF
>TRBJ2-2|TRBV2
CASSYRATGLAGELFF
>TRBJ2-5|TRBV5-1
CASSLGTQIRETQYF
>TRBJ1-1|TRBV7-6
CASSLEGVGNTEAFF
>TRBJ2-7|TRBV27
CASGGQSSYEQYF
>TRBJ1-1|TRBV5-1
CASSSGTGGFLNTEAFF
>TRBJ2-7|TRBV5-1
CASSLVSSSYEQYF
>TRBJ2-7|TRBV12-3/TRBV12-4
CASSPPGTGNDYEQYF
>TRBJ1-5|TRBV4-1
CASSPYGENNQPQHF
>TRBJ2-2|TRBV20-1
CSAISGGGELFF
>TRBJ1-4|TRBV7-8
CASSWTRTGNEKLFF
>TRBJ2-7|TRBV6-2/TRBV6-3
CASSYSGTGGREQYF
>TRBJ2-2|TRBV27
CASSIWTPNTGELFF